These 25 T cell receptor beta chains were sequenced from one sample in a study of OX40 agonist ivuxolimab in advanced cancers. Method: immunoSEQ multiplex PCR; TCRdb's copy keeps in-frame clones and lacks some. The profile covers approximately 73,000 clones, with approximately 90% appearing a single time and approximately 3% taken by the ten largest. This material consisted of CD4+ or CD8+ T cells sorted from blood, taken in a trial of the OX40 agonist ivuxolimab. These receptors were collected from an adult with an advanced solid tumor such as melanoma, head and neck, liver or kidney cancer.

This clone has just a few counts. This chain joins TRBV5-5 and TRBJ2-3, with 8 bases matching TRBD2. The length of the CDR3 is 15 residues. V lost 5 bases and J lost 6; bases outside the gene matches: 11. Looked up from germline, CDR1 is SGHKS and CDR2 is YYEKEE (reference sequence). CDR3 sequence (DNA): TGTGCCAGCAGTTTAGCGGGAACACCTCAGGATACGCAGTATTTT. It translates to CASSLAGTPQDTQYF. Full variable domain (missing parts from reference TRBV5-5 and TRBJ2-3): DAGVTQSPTHLIKTRGQQVTLRCSPISGHKSVSWYQQVLGQGPQFIFQYYEKEERGRGNFPDRFSARQFPNYSSELNVNALLLGDSALYLCASSLAGTPQDTQYFGPGTRLTVL.

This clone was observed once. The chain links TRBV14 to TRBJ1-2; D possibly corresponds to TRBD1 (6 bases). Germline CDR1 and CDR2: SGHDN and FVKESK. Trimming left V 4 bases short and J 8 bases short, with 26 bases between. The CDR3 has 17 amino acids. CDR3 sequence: CASSPGVLTGGLGGYTF. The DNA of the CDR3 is TGTGCCAGCAGCCCCGGCGTTCTGACAGGAGGGCTCGGGGGCTACACCTTC. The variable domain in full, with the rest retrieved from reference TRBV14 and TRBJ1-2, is EAGVTQFPSHSVIEKGQTVTLRCDPISGHDNLYWYRRVMGKEIKFLLHFVKESKQDESGMPNNRFLAERTGGTYSTLKVQPAELEDSGVYFCASSPGVLTGGLGGYTFGSGTRLTVV.

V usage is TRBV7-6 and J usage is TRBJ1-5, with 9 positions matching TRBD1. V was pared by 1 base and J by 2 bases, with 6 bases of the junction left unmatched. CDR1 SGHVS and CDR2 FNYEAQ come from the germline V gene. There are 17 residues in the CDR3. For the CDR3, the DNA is TGTGCCAGCAGCTTAGAGGGACAGGGTAGCGGCAATCAGCCCCAGCATTTT. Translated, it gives CASSLEGQGSGNQPQHF.

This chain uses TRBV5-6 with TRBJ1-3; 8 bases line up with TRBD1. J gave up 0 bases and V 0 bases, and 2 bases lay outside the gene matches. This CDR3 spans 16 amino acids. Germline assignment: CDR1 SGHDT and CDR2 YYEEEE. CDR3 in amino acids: CASSLVGQVSGNTIYF. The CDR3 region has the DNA TGTGCCAGCAGCTTGGTGGGACAGGTCTCTGGAAACACCATATATTTT. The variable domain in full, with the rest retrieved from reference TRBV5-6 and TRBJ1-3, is DAGVTQSPTHLIKTRGQQVTLRCSPKSGHDTVSWYQQALGQGPQFIFQYYEEEERQRGNFPDRFSGHQFPNYSSELNVNALLLGDSALYLCASSLVGQVSGNTIYFGEGSWLTVV.

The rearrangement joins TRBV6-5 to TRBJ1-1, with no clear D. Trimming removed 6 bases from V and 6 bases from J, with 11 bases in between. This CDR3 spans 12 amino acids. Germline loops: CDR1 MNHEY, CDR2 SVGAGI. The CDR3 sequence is CASSSISAEAFF. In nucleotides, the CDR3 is TGTGCCAGCAGCTCGATATCCGCTGAAGCTTTCTTT.

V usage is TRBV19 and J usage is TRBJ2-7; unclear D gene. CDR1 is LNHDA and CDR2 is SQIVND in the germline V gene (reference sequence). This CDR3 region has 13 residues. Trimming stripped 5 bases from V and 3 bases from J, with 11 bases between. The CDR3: CASSPSGLYEQYF. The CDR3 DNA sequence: TGTGCCAGTAGTCCGTCCGGGCTCTACGAGCAGTACTTC.

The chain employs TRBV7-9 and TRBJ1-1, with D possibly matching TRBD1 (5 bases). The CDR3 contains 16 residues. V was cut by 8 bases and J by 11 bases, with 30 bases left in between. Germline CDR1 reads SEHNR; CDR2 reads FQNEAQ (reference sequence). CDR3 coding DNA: TGTGCCAGCGGGCGGATTTCCCCGGGACTCGCCCCTAGGGCTTTCTTT. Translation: CASGRISPGLAPRAFF.

In nucleotides, the CDR3 is TGTGCCAGCTGCCGCGTGGGGACGGGGGGGCAAGAGACCCAGTACTTC. Its protein is CASCRVGTGGQETQYF. The chain employs TRBV7-2 and TRBJ2-5, with 8 bases fitting TRBD2. Germline trimming cut 8 bases from V and 2 bases from J; bases unmatched to any gene: 13. This CDR3 region has 16 residues. Germline V gene data show CDR1 as SGHTA and CDR2 as FQGNSA.

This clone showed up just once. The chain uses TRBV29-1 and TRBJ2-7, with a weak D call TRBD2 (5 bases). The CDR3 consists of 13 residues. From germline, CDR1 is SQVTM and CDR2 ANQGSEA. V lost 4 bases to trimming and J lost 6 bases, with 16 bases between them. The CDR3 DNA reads TGCAGCGTTGGGAGGCCCGGTCGGGTCGAGCAGTACTTC. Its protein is CSVGRPGRVEQYF.

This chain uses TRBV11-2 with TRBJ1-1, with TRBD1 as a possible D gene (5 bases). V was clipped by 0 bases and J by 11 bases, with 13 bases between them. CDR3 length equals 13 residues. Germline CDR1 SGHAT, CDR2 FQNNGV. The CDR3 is CASSLDPREGAFF. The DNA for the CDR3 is TGTGCCAGCAGCTTAGATCCCAGGGAGGGGGCTTTCTTT.

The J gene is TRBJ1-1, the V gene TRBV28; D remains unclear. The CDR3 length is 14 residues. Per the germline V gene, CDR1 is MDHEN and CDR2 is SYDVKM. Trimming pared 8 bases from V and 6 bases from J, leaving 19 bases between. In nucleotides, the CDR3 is TGTGCCAGCCGCCGTGGCGGGGAAGTCTCTGAAGCTTTCTTT. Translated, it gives CASRRGGEVSEAFF.

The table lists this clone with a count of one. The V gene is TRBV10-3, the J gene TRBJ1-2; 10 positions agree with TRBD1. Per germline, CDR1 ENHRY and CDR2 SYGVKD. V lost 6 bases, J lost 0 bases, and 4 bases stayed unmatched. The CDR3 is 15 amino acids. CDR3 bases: TGTGCCATCAGGGACGGACAGGGGGCTAACTATGGCTACACCTTC. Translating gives CAIRDGQGANYGYTF.

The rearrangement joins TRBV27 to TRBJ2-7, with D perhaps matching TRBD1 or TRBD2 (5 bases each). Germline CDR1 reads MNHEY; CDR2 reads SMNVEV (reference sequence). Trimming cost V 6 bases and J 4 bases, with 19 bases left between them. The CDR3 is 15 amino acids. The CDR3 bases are TGTGCCAGCAGGGCAGGGAGCGTGGGGATATACGAGCAGTACTTC. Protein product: CASRAGSVGIYEQYF.

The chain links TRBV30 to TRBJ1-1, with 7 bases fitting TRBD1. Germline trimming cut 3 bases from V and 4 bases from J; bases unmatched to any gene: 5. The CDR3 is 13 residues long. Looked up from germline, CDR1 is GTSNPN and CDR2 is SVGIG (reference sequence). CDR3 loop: CAWRAQGVTEAFF. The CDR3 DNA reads TGTGCCTGGAGGGCCCAGGGGGTCACTGAAGCTTTCTTT. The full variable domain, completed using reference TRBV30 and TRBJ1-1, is SQTIHQWPATLVQPVGSPLSLECTVEGTSNPNLYWYRQAAGRGLQLLFYSVGIGQISSEVPQNLSASRPQDRQFILSSKKLLLSDSGFYLCAWRAQGVTEAFFGQGTRLTVV.

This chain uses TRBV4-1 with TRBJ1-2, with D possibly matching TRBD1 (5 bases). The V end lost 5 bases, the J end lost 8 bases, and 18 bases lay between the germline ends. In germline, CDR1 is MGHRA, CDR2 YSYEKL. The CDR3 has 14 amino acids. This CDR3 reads CASSAAPGRDGYTF. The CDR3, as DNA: TGCGCCAGCAGCGCAGCCCCGGGTAGGGACGGCTACACCTTC.

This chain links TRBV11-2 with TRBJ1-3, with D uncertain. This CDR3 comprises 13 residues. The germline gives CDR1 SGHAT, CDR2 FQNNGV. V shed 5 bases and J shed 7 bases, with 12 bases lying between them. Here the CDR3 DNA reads TGTGCCAGCAGCCCACAGATCGCGAACACCATATATTTT. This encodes CASSPQIANTIYF.

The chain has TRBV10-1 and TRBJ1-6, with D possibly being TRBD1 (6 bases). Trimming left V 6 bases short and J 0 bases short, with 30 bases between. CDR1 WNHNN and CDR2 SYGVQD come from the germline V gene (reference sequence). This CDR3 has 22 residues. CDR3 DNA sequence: TGCGCCAGCAGCCAACGCAGACAGGACCTGGGGGCATCCAGCTCCTATAATTCACCCCTCCACTTT. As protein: CASSQRRQDLGASSSYNSPLHF.

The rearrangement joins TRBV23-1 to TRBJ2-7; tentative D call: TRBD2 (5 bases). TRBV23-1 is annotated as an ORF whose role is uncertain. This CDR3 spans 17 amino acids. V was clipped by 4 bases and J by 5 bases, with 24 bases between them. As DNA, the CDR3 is TGCGCCAGCAGTCCACGACCGGGCGCCGCGGGTAACGACGAGCAGTACTTC. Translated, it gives CASSPRPGAAGNDEQYF.

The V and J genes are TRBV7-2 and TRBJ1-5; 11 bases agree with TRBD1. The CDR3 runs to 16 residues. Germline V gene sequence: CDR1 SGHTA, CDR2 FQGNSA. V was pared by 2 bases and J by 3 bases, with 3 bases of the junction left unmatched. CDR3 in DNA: TGTGCCAGCAGCTTAAGGGACAGGGGGGCCAATCAGCCCCAGCATTTT. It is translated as CASSLRDRGANQPQHF.

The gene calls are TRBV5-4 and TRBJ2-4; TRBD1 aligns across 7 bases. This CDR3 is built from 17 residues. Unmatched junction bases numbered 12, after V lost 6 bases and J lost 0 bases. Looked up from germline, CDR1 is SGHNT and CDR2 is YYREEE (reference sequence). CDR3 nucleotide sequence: TGTGCCAGCATTTATGGGACAGCCCAAAAAGCCAAAAACATTCAGTACTTC. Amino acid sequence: CASIYGTAQKAKNIQYF.

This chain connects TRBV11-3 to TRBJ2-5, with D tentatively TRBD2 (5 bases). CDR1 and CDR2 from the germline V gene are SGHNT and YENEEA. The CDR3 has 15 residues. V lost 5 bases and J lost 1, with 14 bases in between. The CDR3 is CASSPHGGLQETQYF. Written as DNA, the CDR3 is TGTGCCAGCAGCCCGCATGGAGGCCTCCAAGAGACCCAGTACTTC.

The DNA for the CDR3 is TGCGCAACAGCGGAGGGATCAACAGATACGCAGTATTTT. Translated: CATAEGSTDTQYF. The V call is TRBV5-1, the J call TRBJ2-3; TRBD2 might be the D (6 bases). Germline V gene lookup returns CDR1 SGHRS and CDR2 YFSETQ. The CDR3 loop spans 13 amino acids.

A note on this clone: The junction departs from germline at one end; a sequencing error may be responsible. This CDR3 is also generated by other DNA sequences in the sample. As DNA, the CDR3 is TGCAGTGTTGACTCGGACAGGGGACTGAACACTGAAGCTTTCTTT. The encoded protein is CSVDSDRGLNTEAFF. The V and J genes are TRBV29-1 and TRBJ1-1, with TRBD1 matching 9 bases. CDR1 is SQVTM, CDR2 ANQGSEA, per germline. The CDR3 runs 15 residues.

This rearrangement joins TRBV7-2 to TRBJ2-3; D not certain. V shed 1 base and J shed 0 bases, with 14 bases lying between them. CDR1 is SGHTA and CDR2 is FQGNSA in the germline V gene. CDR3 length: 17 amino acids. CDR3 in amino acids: CASSLGLTTYSTDTQYF. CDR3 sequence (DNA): TGTGCCAGCAGCTTAGGCCTTACAACTTATAGCACAGATACGCAGTATTTT.

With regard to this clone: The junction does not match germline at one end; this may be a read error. The CDR3 nucleotides are TGTGCCACCAGCTCCATCCGGGACAGGAAGGACTTC. It specifies CATSSIRDRKDF. The chain combines TRBV15 with TRBJ2-5, with 8 nucleotides matching TRBD1. The CDR3 has 12 amino acids. Germline-derived CDR1 and CDR2 are LNHNV and YYDKDF (reference sequence).